The rows below give T cell receptor beta chains drawn from one sample of a study of metastatic and nonmetastatic thyroid tumors. TCRdb re-called clones via MiXCR from the PCR reads. The sample lists about 25,000 clones; roughly a fifth were seen once. What was sequenced was blood. The origin of the receptors is a male donor with papillary thyroid cancer or a benign thyroid nodule (not recorded which). Some clones in this sample may be carry-over from other donors' samples. Both conserved end residues are part of each CDR3. D genes are given only for firm matches. A row's size may be missing; if present it is once, few, many or a size class.

V gene	D gene	J gene	clone size	CDR3 DNA	CDR3 protein
TRBV12-3/TRBV12-4	-	TRBJ1-1	-	TGTGCCAGCACCCACCTAGGTGAGGACACTGAAGCTTTCTTT	CASTHLGEDTEAFF
TRBV11-2	-	TRBJ2-2	-	TGTGCCAGCAGCTCACAGACACCCGGGGAGCTGTTTTTT	CASSSQTPGELFF
TRBV27	-	TRBJ2-5	-	TGTGCCAGCAGTCTTCAACCGGGAGCGCAACAAGAGACCCAGTACTTC	CASSLQPGAQQETQYF
TRBV29-1	-	TRBJ1-2	few	TGCAGCGTTGGGGGGACGGGGAACTATGGCTACACCTTC	CSVGGTGNYGYTF
TRBV11-3	-	TRBJ1-2	-	TGTGCCAGCAGCTCACGGGGGGTGTATGGCTACACCTTC	CASSSRGVYGYTF
TRBV6-1	-	TRBJ2-7	medium-sized	TGTGCCAGCAAAACCCAGGGAAATACCTACGAGCAGTACTTC	CASKTQGNTYEQYF
TRBV24-1	-	TRBJ2-5	medium-sized	TGTGCCACCAGTGATTTGCCGGGTGGGGACCAGTACTTC	CATSDLPGGDQYF
TRBV15	-	TRBJ2-7	few	TGTGCCACCAGCAGCCAACGGGACTCCTACGAGCAGTACTTC	CATSSQRDSYEQYF
TRBV6-1	-	TRBJ1-1	few	TGTGCCAGCCAAGGGGCTGGACATCCGAACACTGAAGCTTTCTTT	CASQGAGHPNTEAFF
TRBV5-6	-	TRBJ2-1	many	TGTGCCAGCAGCTTGGGGATTGGTAGCGGAGGTTACAATGAGCAGTTCTTC	CASSLGIGSGGYNEQFF
TRBV28	TRBD1	TRBJ2-5	many	TGTGCCAGCAGTTCAGACAGGGGTCTGGAGACCCAGTACTTC	CASSSDRGLETQYF
TRBV9	TRBD2	TRBJ2-2	-	TGTGCCAGCAGCGTAGGCAAGCGGGAGGTCGACACCTGGGAGCTGTTTTTT	CASSVGKREVDTWELFF
TRBV6-1	-	TRBJ2-4	many	TGTGCCAGCAAAATCCGGGACACCAAAAACATTCAGTACTTC	CASKIRDTKNIQYF
TRBV9	-	TRBJ1-3	many	TGTGCCAGCAGCTTCCGACAGTACCCGAGCTCTGGAAACACCATATATTTT	CASSFRQYPSSGNTIYF
TRBV11-2	-	TRBJ1-2	many	TGTGCCAGCAGCTTAGATCTTTATTCGGGGTTCGGGTATGGCTACACCTTC	CASSLDLYSGFGYGYTF
TRBV20-1	-	TRBJ2-2	many	TGCAGTGCTAGTCCCCAGGCGAACACCGGGGAGCTGTTTTTT	CSASPQANTGELFF
TRBV10-3	TRBD1	TRBJ1-1	few	TGTGCCATCAGGGGTGGGACAGGGAACACTGAAGCTTTCTTT	CAIRGGTGNTEAFF
TRBV25-1	TRBD2	TRBJ2-7	medium-sized	TGTGCCAGCAGTGAGACGACTAGCGGGGGCTCTTACGAGCAGTACTTC	CASSETTSGGSYEQYF
TRBV10-2	-	TRBJ1-1	many	TGCGCCAGCAGGGGACTCCGGAACACTGAAGCTTTCTTT	CASRGLRNTEAFF
TRBV18	-	TRBJ2-5	-	TGTTCCACCCCGCGGGAGACCCAGTACTTC	CSTPRETQYF
TRBV9	-	TRBJ1-2	many	TGTGCCAGCAGGCGGGCCCCGGACGTCGGGGGCTACACCTTC	CASRRAPDVGGYTF
TRBV4-1	TRBD1	TRBJ2-3	many	TGCGCCAGCAGCCAAGATCCTCAGGGGGCGAGGGAGGATACGCAGTATTTT	CASSQDPQGAREDTQYF
TRBV27	-	TRBJ2-3	medium-sized	TGTGCCAGCAGTCTCAGGGGAGATACGCAGTATTTT	CASSLRGDTQYF